This TCR beta chain was sequenced during a study of T cells in Graves' hyperthyroidism and ophthalmopathy. Study outcomes and limitations: Researchers report that a 13 V-J model separated ophthalmopathy from stable hyperthyroidism.

In its sample, this clonotype was seen many times. Antigen unknown. CDR1 is SGHTA and CDR2 is FQGNSA in the germline V gene. V was cut by 5 bases and J by 2 bases, with 15 bases left in between. The length of the CDR3 is 15 residues. Regions amplified from RNA transcripts were the TCR beta CDR3 regions. HTBI primers drove first-round RT-PCR of the TCR CDR3. Via MiXCR, TCRdb re-called the multiplex PCR reads, giving one row per CDR3 protein. The sample lists 150,000 to 200,000 distinct CDR3 sequences, about a sixth seen once, with under 35% in the top ten. This sequence joins TRBV7-2 and TRBJ2-5; no clear D. The sequencing sample was made of blood. This TCR was sampled from a woman in her 50s with Graves' hyperthyroidism. As DNA, the CDR3 is TGTGCCAGCAGCCTGGGGATGGTGTTTCAAGAGACCCAGTACTTC. It codes for CASSLGMVFQETQYF. Based on the CDR3 plus reference TRBV7-2 and TRBJ2-5, the full variable domain is GAGVSQSPSNKVTEKGKDVELRCDPISGHTALYWYRQSLGQGLEFLIYFQGNSAPDKSGLPSDRFSAERTGGSVSTLTIQRTQQEDSAVYLCASSLGMVFQETQYFGPGTRLLVL.